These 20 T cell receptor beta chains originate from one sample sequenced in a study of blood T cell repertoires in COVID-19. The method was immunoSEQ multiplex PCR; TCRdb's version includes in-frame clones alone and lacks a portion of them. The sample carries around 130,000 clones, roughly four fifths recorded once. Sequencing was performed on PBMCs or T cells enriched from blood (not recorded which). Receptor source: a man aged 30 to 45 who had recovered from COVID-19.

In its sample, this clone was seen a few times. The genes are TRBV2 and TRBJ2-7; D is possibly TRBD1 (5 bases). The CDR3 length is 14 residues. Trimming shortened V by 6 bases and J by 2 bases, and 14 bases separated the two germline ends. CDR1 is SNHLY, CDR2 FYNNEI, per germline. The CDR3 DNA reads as TGTGCCAGCAGAGACCTCGACAGTACCTACGAGCAGTACGTC. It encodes CASRDLDSTYEQYV.

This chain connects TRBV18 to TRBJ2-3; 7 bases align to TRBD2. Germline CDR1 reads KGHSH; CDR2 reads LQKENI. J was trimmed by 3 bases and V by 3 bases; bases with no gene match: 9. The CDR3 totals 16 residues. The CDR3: CASSPRLAPGTDTQYF. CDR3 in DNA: TGTGCCAGCTCACCCCGACTAGCTCCTGGGACAGATACGCAGTATTTT.

CDR3 sequence reads: CASTDTTLAGGYGYTF. CDR3 nucleotides: TGTGCCAGCACCGATACAACACTTGCAGGGGGTTATGGCTACACCTTC. The chain employs TRBV2 and TRBJ1-2; 7 bases match TRBD1. From germline, CDR1 is SNHLY and CDR2 FYNNEI. This CDR3 region has 16 residues. V gave up 7 bases and J gave up 5 bases; unmatched junction bases: 16. Full variable domain (remainder filled in from reference TRBV2 and TRBJ1-2): EPEVTQTPSHQVTQMGQEVILRCVPISNHLYFYWYRQILGQKVEFLVSFYNNEISEKSEIFDDQFSVERPDGSNFTLKIRSTKLEDSAMYFCASTDTTLAGGYGYTFGSGTRLTVV.

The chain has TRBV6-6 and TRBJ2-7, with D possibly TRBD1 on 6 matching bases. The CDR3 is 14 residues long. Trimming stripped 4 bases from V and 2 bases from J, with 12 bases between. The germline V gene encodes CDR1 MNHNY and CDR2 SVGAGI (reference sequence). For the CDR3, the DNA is TGTGCCAGCAGTTGGATGGACAGAGCCTACGAGCAGTACTTC. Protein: CASSWMDRAYEQYF.

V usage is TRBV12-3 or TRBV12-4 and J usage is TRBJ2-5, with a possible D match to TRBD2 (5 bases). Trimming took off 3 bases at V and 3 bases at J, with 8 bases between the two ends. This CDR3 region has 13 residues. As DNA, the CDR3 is TGTGCCAGCAGTTTTCGGGGAAAAGAGACCCAGTACTTC. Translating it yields CASSFRGKETQYF.

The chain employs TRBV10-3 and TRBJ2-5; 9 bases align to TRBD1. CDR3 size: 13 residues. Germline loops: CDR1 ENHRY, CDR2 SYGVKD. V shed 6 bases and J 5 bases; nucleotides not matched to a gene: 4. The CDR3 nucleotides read TGTGCCATCAGGGGACAGGGAGGCGAGACCCAGTACTTC. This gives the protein CAIRGQGGETQYF.

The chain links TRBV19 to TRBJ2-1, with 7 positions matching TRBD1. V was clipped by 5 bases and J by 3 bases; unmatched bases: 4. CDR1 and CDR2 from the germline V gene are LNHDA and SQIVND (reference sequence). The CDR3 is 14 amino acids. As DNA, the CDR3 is TGTGCCAGTAGTCCGGGACAGAACTACAATGAGCAGTTCTTC. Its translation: CASSPGQNYNEQFF.

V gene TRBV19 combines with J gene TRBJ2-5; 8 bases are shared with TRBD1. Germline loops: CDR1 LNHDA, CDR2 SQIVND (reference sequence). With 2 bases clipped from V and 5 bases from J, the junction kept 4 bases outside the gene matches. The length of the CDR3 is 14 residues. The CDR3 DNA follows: TGTGCCAGTAGTATACAGGGGGCCACGGAGACCCAGTACTTC. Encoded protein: CASSIQGATETQYF.

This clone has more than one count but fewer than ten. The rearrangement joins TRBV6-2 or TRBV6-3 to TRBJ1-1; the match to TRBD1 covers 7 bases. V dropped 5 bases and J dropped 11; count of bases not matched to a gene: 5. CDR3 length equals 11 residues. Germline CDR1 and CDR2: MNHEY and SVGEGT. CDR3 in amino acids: CASSQTGPAFF. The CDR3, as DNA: TGTGCCAGCAGTCAGACAGGGCCGGCTTTCTTT.

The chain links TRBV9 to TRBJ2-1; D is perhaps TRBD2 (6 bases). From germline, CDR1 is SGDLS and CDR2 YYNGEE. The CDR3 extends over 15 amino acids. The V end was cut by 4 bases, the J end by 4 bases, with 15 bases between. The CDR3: CASSMSGGAYNEQFF. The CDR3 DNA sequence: TGTGCCAGCAGCATGAGCGGAGGGGCATACAATGAGCAGTTCTTC.

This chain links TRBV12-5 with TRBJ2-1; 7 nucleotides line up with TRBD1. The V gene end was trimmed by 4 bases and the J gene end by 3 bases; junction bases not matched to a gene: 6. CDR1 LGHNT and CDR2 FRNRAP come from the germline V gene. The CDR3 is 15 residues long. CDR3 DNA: TGTGCTAGTGGTTCGGCCGGGACAGACTACAATGAGCAGTTCTTC. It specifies CASGSAGTDYNEQFF.

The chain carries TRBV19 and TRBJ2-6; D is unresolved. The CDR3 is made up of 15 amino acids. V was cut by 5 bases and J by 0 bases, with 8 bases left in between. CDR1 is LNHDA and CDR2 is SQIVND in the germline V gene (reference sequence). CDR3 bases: TGTGCCAGTAGTTCCGAGCACTCTGGGGCCAACGTCCTGACTTTC. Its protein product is CASSSEHSGANVLTF. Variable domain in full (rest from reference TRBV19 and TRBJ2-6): DGGITQSPKYLFRKEGQNVTLSCEQNLNHDAMYWYRQDPGQGLRLIYYSQIVNDFQKGDIAEGYSVSREKKESFPLTVTSAQKNPTAFYLCASSSEHSGANVLTFGAGSRLTVL.

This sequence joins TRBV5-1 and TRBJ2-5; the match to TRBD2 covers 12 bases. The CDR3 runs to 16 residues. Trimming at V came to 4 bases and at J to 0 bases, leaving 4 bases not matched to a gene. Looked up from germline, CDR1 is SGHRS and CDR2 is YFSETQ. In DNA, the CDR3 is TGCGCCAGCAGCACCCGGACTAGCGGGAACCAAGAGACCCAGTACTTC. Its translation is CASSTRTSGNQETQYF.

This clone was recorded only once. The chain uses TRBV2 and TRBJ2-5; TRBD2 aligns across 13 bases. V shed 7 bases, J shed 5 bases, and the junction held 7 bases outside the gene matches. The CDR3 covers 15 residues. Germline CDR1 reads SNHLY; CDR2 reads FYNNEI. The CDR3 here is CASTGLAGVRETQYF. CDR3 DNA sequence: TGTGCCAGCACTGGACTAGCGGGGGTAAGGGAGACCCAGTACTTC.

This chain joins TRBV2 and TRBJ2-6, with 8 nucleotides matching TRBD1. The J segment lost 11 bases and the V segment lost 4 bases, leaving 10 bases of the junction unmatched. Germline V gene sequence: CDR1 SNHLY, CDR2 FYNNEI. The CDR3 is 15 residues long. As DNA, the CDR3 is TGTGCCAGCAGTGGGGACAGGCCCCCCCCCGACGTCCTGACTTTC. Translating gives CASSGDRPPPDVLTF.

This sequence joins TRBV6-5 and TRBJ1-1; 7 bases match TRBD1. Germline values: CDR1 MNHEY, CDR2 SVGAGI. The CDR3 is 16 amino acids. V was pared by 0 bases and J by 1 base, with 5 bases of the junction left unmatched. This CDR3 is CASSYSMTGTNTEAFF. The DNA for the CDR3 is TGTGCCAGCAGTTACTCGATGACAGGGACGAACACTGAAGCTTTCTTT.

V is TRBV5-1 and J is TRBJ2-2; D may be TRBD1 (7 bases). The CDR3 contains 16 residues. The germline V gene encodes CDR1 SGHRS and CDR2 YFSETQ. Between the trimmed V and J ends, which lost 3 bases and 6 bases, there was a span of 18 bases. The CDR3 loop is CASSSGDSQGAGELFF. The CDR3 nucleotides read TGCGCCAGCAGCTCCGGGGACTCCCAGGGGGCCGGGGAGCTGTTTTTT.

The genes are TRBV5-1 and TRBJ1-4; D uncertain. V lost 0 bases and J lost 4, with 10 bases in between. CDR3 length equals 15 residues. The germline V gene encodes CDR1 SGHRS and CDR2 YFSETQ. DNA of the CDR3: TGCGCCAGCAGCTTGGGTCCCGGTATTAATGAAAAACTGTTTTTT. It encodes CASSLGPGINEKLFF.

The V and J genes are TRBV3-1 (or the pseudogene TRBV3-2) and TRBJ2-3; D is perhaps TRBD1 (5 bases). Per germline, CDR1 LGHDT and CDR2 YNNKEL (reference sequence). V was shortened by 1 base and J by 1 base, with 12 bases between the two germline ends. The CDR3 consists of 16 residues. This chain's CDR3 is CASSQGVDTRTDTQYF. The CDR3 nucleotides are TGTGCCAGCAGCCAAGGTGTGGACACCCGCACAGATACGCAGTATTTT.

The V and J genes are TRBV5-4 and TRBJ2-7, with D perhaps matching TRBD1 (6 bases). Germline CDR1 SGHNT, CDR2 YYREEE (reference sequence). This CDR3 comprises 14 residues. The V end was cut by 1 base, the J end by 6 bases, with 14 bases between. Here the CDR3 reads CASSLTGRESEQYF. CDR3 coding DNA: TGTGCCAGCAGCTTGACAGGGCGTGAGTCCGAGCAGTACTTC.